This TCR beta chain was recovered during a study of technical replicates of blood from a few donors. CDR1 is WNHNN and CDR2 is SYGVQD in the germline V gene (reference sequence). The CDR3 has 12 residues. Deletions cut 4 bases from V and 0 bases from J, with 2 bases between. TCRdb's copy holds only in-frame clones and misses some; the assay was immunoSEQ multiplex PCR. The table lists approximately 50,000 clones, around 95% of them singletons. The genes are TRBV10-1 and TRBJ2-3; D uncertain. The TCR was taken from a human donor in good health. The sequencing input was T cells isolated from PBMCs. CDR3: CASSASTDTQYF. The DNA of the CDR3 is TGCGCCAGCAGTGCAAGCACAGATACGCAGTATTTT.